This TCR beta chain originates from a study of control samples from healthy donors and cancer patients (dated by TCRdb to 2018 to 2020). In regard to this clone: No cognate antigen has been identified for it. Base qualities are not at hand, and no much larger clone is one base apart.

The library was built by means of the immunoSEQ multiplex PCR assay. TCRdb's version of the immuneACCESS table is confined to in-frame rearrangements and falls short of the full clone set. An unresolved V gene accounts for under half of the shortfall where checked; the remainder is of unknown origin. In this sample the table shows tens of thousands of clones, approximately 84% of which occur a single time. The top ten clonotypes cover 3% to 4.5% of the sample. A distance of 14 bases separates the germline ends of V and J, which lose 6 bases and 7 bases respectively. The CDR3 starts with the cysteine, ends with the phenylalanine, and has 13 residues. Only the CDR3 region is kept as DNA, spanning 39 bases read in frame from base 1. CDR1 and CDR2 are drawn from the germline V gene: SGDLS, YYNGEE.

This TCR derives from a woman between 50 and 59 years old in good health. Recombination connected TRBV9 to TRBJ2-1; TRBD2 is possibly the D segment (5 matching bases). The source material was blood. This receptor has the CDR3 CASNRETGNEQFF. The DNA sequence is as follows: TGTGCCAGCAATAGAGAGACGGGAAATGAGCAGTTCTTC.